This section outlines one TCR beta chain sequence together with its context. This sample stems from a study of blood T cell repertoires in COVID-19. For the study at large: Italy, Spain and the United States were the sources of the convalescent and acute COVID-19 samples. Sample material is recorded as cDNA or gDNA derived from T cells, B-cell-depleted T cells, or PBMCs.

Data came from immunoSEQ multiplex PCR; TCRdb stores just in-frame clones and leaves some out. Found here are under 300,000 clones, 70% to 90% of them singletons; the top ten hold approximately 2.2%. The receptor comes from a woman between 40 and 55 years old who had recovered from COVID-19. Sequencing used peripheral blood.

The CDR3 sequence is CASSYMRGPYEQYF. The CDR3 coding sequence is TGTGCCAGCAGTTACATGCGGGGGCCTTACGAGCAGTACTTC. The chain joins TRBV6-2 or TRBV6-3 to TRBJ2-7; TRBD2 is a possible D gene (7 bases). Trimming left V 2 bases short and J 4 bases short, with 12 bases between. The V gene's germline CDR1 is MNHEY and CDR2 SVGEGT. This CDR3 is built from 14 residues.